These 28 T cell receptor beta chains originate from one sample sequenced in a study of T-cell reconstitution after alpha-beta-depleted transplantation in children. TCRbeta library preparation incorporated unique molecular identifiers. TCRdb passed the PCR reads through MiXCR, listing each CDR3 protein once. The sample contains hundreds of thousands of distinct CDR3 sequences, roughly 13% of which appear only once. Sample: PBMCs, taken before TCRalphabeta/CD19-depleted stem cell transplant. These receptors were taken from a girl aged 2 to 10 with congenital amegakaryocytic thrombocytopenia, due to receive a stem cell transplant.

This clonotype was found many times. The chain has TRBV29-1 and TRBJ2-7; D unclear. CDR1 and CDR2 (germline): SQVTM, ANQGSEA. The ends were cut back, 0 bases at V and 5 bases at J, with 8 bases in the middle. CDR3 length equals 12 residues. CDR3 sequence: CSVEERGDEQYF. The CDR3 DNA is TGCAGCGTTGAAGAGCGAGGAGACGAGCAGTACTTC.

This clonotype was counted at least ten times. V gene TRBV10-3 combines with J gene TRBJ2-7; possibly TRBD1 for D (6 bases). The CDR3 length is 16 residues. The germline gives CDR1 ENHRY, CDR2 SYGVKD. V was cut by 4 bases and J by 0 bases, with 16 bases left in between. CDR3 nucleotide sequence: TGTGCCATCAGTGCCCTTGCCGGGACAAGCTCCTACGAGCAGTACTTC. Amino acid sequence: CAISALAGTSSYEQYF.

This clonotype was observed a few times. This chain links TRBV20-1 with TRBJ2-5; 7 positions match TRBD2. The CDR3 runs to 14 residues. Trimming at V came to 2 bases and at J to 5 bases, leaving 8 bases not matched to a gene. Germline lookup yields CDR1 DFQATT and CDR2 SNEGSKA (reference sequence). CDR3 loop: CSARKAGRQETQYF. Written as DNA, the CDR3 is TGCAGTGCTAGAAAAGCGGGAAGACAGGAGACCCAGTACTTC.

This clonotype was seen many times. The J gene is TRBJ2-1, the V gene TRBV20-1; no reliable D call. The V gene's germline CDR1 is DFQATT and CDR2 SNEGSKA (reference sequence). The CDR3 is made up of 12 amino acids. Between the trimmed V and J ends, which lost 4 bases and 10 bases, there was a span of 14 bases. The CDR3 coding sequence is TGCAGTGCTACAGATCCCTTAGCAGAGCAGTTCTTC. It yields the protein CSATDPLAEQFF.

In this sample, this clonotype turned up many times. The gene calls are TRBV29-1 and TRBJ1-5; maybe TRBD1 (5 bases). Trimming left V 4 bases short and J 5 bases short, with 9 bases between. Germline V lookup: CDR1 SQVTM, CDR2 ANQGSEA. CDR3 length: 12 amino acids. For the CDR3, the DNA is TGCAGCGTTGGAGGGGACGATCAGCCCCAGCATTTT. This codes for CSVGGDDQPQHF.

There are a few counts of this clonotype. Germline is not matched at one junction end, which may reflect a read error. The chain's CDR3 is CASSEKVVTSGPNKEQFF. The CDR3 nucleotides read TGTGCCAGCAGCGAAAAGGTTGTGACTAGCGGACCCAACAAGGAGCAGTTCTTC. V and J are TRBV5-5 and TRBJ2-1; 9 bases match TRBD2. Per the germline V gene, CDR1 is SGHKS and CDR2 is YYEKEE (reference sequence). The length of the CDR3 is 18 residues.

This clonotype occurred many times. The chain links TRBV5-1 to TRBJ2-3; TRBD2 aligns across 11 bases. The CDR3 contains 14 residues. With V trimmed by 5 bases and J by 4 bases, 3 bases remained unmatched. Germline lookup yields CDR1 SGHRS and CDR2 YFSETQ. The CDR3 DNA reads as TGCGCCAGCAGGATAGCGGGAGGGCCAGATACGCAGTATTTT. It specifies CASRIAGGPDTQYF. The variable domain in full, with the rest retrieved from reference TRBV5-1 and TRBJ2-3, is KAGVTQTPRYLIKTRGQQVTLSCSPISGHRSVSWYQQTPGQGLQFLFEYFSETQRNKGNFPGRFSGRQFSNSRSEMNVSTLELGDSALYLCASRIAGGPDTQYFGPGTRLTVL.

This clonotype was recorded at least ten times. The CDR3 region has the DNA TGCAGCGTTGTTCCCCTCTCTATAATTAGCAATCAGCCCCAGCATTTT. Translation: CSVVPLSIISNQPQHF. V usage is TRBV29-1 and J usage is TRBJ1-5; D uncertain. This CDR3 is built from 16 residues. V gave up 4 bases and J gave up 0 bases, with 16 bases separating them. Germline V CDR1 and CDR2: SQVTM, ANQGSEA.

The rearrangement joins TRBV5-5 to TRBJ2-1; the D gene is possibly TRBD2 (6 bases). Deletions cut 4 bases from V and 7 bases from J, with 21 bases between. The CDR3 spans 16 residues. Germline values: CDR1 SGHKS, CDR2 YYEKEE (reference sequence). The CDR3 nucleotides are TGTGCCAGCAGCCCCTTCTCAGCGGAGGGAGGTAATGAGCAGTTCTTC. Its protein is CASSPFSAEGGNEQFF.

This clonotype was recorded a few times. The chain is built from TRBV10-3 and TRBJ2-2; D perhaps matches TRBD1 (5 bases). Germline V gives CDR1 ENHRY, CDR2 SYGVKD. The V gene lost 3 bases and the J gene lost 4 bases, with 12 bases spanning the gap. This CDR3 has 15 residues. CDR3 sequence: CAISEGVGFTGELFF. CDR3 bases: TGTGCCATCAGTGAAGGGGTAGGCTTCACCGGGGAGCTGTTTTTT.

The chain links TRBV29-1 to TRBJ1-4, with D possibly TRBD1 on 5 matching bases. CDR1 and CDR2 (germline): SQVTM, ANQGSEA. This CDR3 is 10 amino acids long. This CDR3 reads CITGGEKLFF. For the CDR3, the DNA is TGCATCACTGGGGGGGAAAAACTGTTTTTT.

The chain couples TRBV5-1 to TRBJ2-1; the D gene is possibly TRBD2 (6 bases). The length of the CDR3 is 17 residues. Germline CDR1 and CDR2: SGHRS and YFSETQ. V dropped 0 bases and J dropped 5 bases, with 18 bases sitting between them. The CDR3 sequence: CASSLDVRRGTDNEQFF. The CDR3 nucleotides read TGCGCCAGCAGCTTGGATGTCAGGCGCGGGACGGACAATGAGCAGTTCTTC.

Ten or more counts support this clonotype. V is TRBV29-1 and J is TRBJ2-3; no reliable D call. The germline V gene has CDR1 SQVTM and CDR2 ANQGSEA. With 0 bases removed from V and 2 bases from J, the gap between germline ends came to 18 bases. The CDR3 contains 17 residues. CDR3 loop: CSVEDRRASLPTDTQYF. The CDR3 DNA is TGCAGCGTTGAAGATCGAAGGGCCTCCTTGCCCACAGATACGCAGTATTTT.

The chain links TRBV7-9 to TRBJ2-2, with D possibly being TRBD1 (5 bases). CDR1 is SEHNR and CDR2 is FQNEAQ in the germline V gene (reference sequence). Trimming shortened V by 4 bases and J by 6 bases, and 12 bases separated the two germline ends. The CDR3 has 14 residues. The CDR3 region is CASSSNPGSGELFF. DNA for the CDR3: TGTGCCAGCAGCTCGAACCCAGGGTCCGGGGAGCTGTTTTTT. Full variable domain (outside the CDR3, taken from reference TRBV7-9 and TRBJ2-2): DTGVSQNPRHKITKRGQNVTFRCDPISEHNRLYWYRQTLGQGPEFLTYFQNEAQLEKSRLLSDRFSAERPKGSFSTLEIQRTEQGDSAMYLCASSSNPGSGELFFGEGSRLTVL.

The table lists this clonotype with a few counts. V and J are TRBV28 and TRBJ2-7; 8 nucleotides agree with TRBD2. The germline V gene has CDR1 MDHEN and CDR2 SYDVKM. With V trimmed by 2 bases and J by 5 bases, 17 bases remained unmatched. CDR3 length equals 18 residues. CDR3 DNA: TGTGCCAGCAGTTTAGGGGAATTTACAGCGGGAGTAAGGCACGAGCAGTACTTC. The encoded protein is CASSLGEFTAGVRHEQYF.

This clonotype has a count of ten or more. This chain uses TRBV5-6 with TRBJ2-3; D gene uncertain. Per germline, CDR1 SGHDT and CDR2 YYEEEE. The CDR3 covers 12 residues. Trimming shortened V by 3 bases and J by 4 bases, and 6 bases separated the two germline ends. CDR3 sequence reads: CASSSVADTQYF. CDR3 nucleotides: TGTGCCAGCAGCTCTGTTGCAGATACGCAGTATTTT.

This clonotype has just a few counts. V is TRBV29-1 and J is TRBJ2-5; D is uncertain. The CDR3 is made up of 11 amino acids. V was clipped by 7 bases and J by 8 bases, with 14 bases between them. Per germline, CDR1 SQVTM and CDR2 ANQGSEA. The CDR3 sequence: CSGLKSVTQYF. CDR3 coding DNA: TGCAGCGGGCTTAAATCAGTAACCCAGTACTTC.

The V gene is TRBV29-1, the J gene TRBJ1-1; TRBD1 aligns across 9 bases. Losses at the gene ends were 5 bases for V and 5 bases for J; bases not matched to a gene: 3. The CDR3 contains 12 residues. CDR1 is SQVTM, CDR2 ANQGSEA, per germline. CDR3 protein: CSVSGTGTEAFF. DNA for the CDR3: TGCAGCGTTTCCGGGACAGGGACTGAAGCTTTCTTT.

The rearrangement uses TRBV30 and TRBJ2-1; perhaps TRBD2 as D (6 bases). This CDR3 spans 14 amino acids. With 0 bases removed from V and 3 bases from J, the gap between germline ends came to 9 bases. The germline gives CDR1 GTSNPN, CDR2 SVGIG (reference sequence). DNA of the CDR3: TGTGCCTGGAGTGTTGTGGACTACTACAATGAGCAGTTCTTC. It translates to CAWSVVDYYNEQFF.

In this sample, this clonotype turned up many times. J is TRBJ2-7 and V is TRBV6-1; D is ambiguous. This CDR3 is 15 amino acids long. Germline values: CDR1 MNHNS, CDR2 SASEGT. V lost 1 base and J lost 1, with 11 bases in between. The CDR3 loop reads CASSEVRQVSYEQYF. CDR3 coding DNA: TGTGCCAGCAGTGAAGTACGCCAGGTATCCTACGAGCAGTACTTC.

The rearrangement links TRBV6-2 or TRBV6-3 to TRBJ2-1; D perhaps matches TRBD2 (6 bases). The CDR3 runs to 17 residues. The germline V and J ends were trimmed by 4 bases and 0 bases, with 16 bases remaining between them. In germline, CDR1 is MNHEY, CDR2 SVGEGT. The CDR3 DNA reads TGTGCCAGCAGTTCAGGAGTAGGGAGGCGCTCCTACAATGAGCAGTTCTTC. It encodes CASSSGVGRRSYNEQFF.

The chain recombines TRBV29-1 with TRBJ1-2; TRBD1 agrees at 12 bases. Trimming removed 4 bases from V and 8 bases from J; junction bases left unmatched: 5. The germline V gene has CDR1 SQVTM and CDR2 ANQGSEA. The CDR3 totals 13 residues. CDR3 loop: CSVGDRGLNGYTF. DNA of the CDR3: TGCAGCGTTGGGGACAGGGGGCTAAACGGCTACACCTTC.

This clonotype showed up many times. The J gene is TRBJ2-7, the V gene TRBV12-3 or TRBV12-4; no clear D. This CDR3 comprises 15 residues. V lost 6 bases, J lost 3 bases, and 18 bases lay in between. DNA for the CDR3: TGTGCCAGCAGCCCCCCCCCTCAACCCTACTACGAGCAGTACTTC. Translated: CASSPPPQPYYEQYF.

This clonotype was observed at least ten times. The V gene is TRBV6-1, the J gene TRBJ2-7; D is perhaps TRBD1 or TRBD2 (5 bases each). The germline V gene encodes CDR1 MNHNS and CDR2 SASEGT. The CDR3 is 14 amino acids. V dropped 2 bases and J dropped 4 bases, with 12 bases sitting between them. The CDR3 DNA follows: TGTGCCAGCAGTGAATGGGACCCCACTTACGAGCAGTACTTC. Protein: CASSEWDPTYEQYF.

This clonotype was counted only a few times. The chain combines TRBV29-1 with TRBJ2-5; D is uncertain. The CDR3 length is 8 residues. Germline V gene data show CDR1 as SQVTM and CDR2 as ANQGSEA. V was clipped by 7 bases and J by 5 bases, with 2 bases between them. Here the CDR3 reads CSAETQYF. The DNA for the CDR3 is TGCAGCGCGGAGACCCAGTACTTC.

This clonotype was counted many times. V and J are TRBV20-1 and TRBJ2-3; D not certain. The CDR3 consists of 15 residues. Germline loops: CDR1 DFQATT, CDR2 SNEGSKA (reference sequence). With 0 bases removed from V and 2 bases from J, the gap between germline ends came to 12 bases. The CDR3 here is CSARDWAESTDTQYF. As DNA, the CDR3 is TGCAGTGCTAGAGATTGGGCAGAGTCCACAGATACGCAGTATTTT.

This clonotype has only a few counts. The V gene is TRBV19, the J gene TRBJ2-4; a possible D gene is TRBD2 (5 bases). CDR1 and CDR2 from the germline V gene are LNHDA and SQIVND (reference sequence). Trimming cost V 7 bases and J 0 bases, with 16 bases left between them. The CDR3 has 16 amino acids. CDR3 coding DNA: TGTGCCAGTAAGGAGAGAGCGGAATTAGCCAAAAACATTCAGTACTTC. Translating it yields CASKERAELAKNIQYF.

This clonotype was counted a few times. The chain's CDR3 is CASSSLGDLSYEQYF. The DNA of the CDR3 is TGTGCCAGCAGCTCCCTGGGGGACCTCTCCTACGAGCAGTACTTC. The V call is TRBV7-9, the J call TRBJ2-7, with D tentatively TRBD1 or TRBD2 (5 bases each). V was pared by 4 bases and J by 0 bases, with 13 bases between. The CDR3 runs 15 residues. CDR1 is SEHNR, CDR2 FQNEAQ, per germline (reference sequence).